By sample fraction, the clone carrying this T cell receptor (beta chain) is medium-sized. What it binds is not known. Regarding treatment: roughly 10-day PBMC culture with coronavirus spike peptide pools or control peptides (ViraFEST assay). Gathering of the CD4+ T cells, from the unexposed donor, took place before the COVID-19 pandemic (2011-2018). This entry belongs to a study of vaccination and CD4 T cells after COVID-19. Germline loops: CDR1 MNHNS, CDR2 SASEGT. Trimming removed 7 bases from V and 0 bases from J; junction bases left unmatched: 5. The CDR3 is 15 residues long. Sequencing of the DNA from cultured CD4+ T cells was carried out with the Oncomine TCR Beta short-read assay. TCRdb re-analysed the PCR reads in MiXCR, keeping a single row per CDR3 protein. The table lists 5,500 to 9,000 distinct CDR3 sequences, roughly a third of them singletons.

The chain links TRBV6-1 to TRBJ1-5; 8 nucleotides match TRBD1. This clonotype originated in a human donor in good health. Sample: CD4+ T cells from blood, cultured in vitro. The CDR3 DNA sequence: TGTGCCAGCAACCCGACAGGGGATAGCAATCAGCCCCAGCATTTT. Translated, it gives CASNPTGDSNQPQHF.